Listed below are T cell receptor beta chains from one sample, sequenced in a study of beta chain features in type 1 diabetes. The assay was immunoSEQ multiplex PCR, and TCRdb's table has in-frame clones only and misses some. Of a few hundred thousand clones listed, around 13% are singletons. Specimen: naive CD4+ T cells from blood. These receptors originate from a young man in good health. Each CDR3 is given with its conserved first and last residue. The D gene is left open where the match is weak. Rows give clone size only sometimes, using once, few, many, or a class for an expanded clone.

j_call v_call d_call clone_size cdr3_nt cdr3_aa
TRBJ1-4 TRBV30 NA few TGTGCCTGGAGTGTATCGACTAATGAAAAACTGTTTTTT CAWSVSTNEKLFF
TRBJ2-7 TRBV28 NA few TGTGCCAGTGTAAAGGGGCCTAATACCTACGAGCAGTACTTC CASVKGPNTYEQYF
TRBJ2-1 TRBV7-9 TRBD2 few TGTGCCAGCAGCTTATTTGGTACTAGCGGGGGTGGGTCGTTCTTC CASSLFGTSGGGSFF
TRBJ1-5 TRBV28 NA few TGTGCCAGCAGTCCTAAAACGGGGGGAAATCAGCCCCAGCATTTT CASSPKTGGNQPQHF
TRBJ2-7 TRBV7-9 NA many TGTGCCAGCAGCTTAGACCCACACCGGGGGGAGCAGTACTTC CASSLDPHRGEQYF
TRBJ2-2 TRBV5-1 NA few TGCGCCAGCAGCTTGGACGGGAGGAACACCGGGGAGCTGTTTTTT CASSLDGRNTGELFF
TRBJ1-2 TRBV25-1 NA NA TGTGCCAGCAGTTTCCCGGGCTACACCTTC CASSFPGYTF
TRBJ2-7 TRBV7-3 NA few TGTGCCAGCAGCCCTACAGGCCGTTCCTACGAGCAGTACTTC CASSPTGRSYEQYF
TRBJ1-3 TRBV7-9 NA NA TGTGCCAGCAGCTTATTGTCAGAAGGAAACACCATATATTTT CASSLLSEGNTIYF
TRBJ2-1 TRBV19 TRBD2 NA TGTGCCAGTAGGGGACTAGCGGGAAGGGATGAGCAGTTCTTC CASRGLAGRDEQFF
TRBJ1-1 TRBV5-1 TRBD1 few TGCGCCAGCAGCCCTGAGGCTGACAGGGACACTGAAGCTTTCTTT CASSPEADRDTEAFF
TRBJ2-7 TRBV9 TRBD1 NA TGTGCCAGCAGCCTAGAACTCTCCGGACAGGGCCGCGAGCAGTACTTC CASSLELSGQGREQYF
TRBJ2-5 TRBV10-3 TRBD2 few TGTGCCATCAGGCAGAGCGGGAGCTCCCAAGAGACCCAGTACTTC CAIRQSGSSQETQYF
TRBJ1-1 TRBV9 NA few TGTGCCAGCAGCGTAAGCGACAGGGAAGCTTTCTTT CASSVSDREAFF
TRBJ1-4 TRBV18 NA NA TGTGCCAGCTCACCACGGAGGACAGAAGATGAAAAACTGTTTTTT CASSPRRTEDEKLFF
TRBJ2-3 TRBV9 NA NA TGTGCCAGCTCCTATCCCAGGACAGCTAGCACAGATACGCAGTATTTT CASSYPRTASTDTQYF
TRBJ2-1 TRBV30 TRBD2 NA TGTGCCTGGGGGACTAGCGTCTCCGGGGTGGATGAGCAGTTCTTC CAWGTSVSGVDEQFF
TRBJ2-1 TRBV9 NA NA TGTGCCAGCAGCCAGGGGACACGGGACTACAATGAGCAGTTCTTC CASSQGTRDYNEQFF
TRBJ2-7 TRBV4-1 TRBD1 NA TGCGCCAGCAGCCAATCCGCTTCCGGGACAGGGGCCTACGAGCAGTACTTC CASSQSASGTGAYEQYF
TRBJ2-7 TRBV7-2 TRBD1 NA TGTGCCAGCAGCTTAGCGGTGGCAGGGGGCGTCTACGAGCAGTACTTC CASSLAVAGGVYEQYF
TRBJ2-5 TRBV11-2 NA many TGTGCCAGCAGCTTAGAACGGTTCCAAGAGACCCAGTACTTC CASSLERFQETQYF
TRBJ1-5 TRBV10-3 NA few TGTGCCATCAGTGACGGCGGGAATCAGCCCCAGCATTTT CAISDGGNQPQHF
TRBJ2-7 TRBV6-5 TRBD1 NA TGTGCCAGCTCCCGGGACAGCCCCTACGAGCAGTACTTC CASSRDSPYEQYF
TRBJ2-7 TRBV7-2 NA NA TGTGCCAGCAGCCCCCGGGGTCTTGGAGGGAGACAGGAGCAGTACTTC CASSPRGLGGRQEQYF
TRBJ2-3 TRBV18 NA NA TGTGCCAGCTCACCCTCTAGTGGGTCCGCAGATACGCAGTATTTT CASSPSSGSADTQYF
TRBJ2-5 TRBV9 NA NA TGTGCCAGCAGCGCTTATAGGGACAACTCAGAGACCCAGTACTTC CASSAYRDNSETQYF
TRBJ2-7 TRBV28 NA few TGTGCCAGCAGATCGGGTGGGGCACCAACCCCCTACGAGCAGTACTTC CASRSGGAPTPYEQYF
TRBJ2-3 TRBV9 TRBD1 NA TGTGCCAGCAGCGTAGGGACAGGGCCCACAGATACGCAGTATTTT CASSVGTGPTDTQYF
TRBJ2-1 TRBV30 TRBD2 few TGTGCCTCTCACCCGGGACTAGCGGGAAATGAGCAGTTCTTC CASHPGLAGNEQFF
TRBJ2-1 TRBV2 TRBD2 NA TGTGCCAGCAGGACTGGGTTTTCGGGAGGGTCCTACAATGAGCAGTTCTTC CASRTGFSGGSYNEQFF
TRBJ1-2 TRBV6-1 NA NA TGTGCCAGCAGTGAACTCCAGGGTCATGGAGGCTACACCTTC CASSELQGHGGYTF
TRBJ1-4 TRBV5-1 TRBD1 NA TGCGCCAGCAGCCGTCAGACAGGGACGAGTGAAAAACTGTTTTTT CASSRQTGTSEKLFF
TRBJ2-7 TRBV6-5 NA NA TGTGCCAGCAGCCGCCTACAGGGCTACGAGCAGTACTTC CASSRLQGYEQYF
TRBJ1-5 TRBV23-1 NA few TGCGCCAGCAGTCAATCGTGGGCCTCATGGAGGGGCAATCAGCCCCAGCATTTT CASSQSWASWRGNQPQHF
TRBJ1-2 TRBV28 TRBD1 few TGTGCCAGCAGTGGGGTAAGGGGGCCTTATGGCTACACCTTC CASSGVRGPYGYTF
TRBJ2-1 TRBV18 NA once TGTGCCAGCTCACCATCCGACAATGAGCAGTTCTTC CASSPSDNEQFF
TRBJ2-1 TRBV30 TRBD2 NA TGTGCCTGGAGTGTACACGCTAGCGGGAGGAATGAGCAGTTCTTC CAWSVHASGRNEQFF
TRBJ2-3 TRBV5-6 TRBD2 few TGTGCCAGCAGCTTGGTAGGGACTAGCGTAGATACGCAGTATTTT CASSLVGTSVDTQYF
TRBJ1-2 TRBV18 NA few TGTGCCAGCTCACCATCTTCCGGGGGGCGCTTCTATGGCTACACCTTC CASSPSSGGRFYGYTF
TRBJ2-1 TRBV9 TRBD2 NA TGTGCCAGCAGCCCGCGGATTGCCGGGACTAGCGGGAGGGGGACCTACAATGAGCAGTTCTTC CASSPRIAGTSGRGTYNEQFF
TRBJ1-3 TRBV7-2 NA NA TGTGCCAGCAGCTTAGTTTCCAGGGCTCCCAACTCTGGAAACACCATATATTTT CASSLVSRAPNSGNTIYF
TRBJ2-7 TRBV5-1 TRBD1 NA TGCGCCAGCAGCTTGCACGACAGGGGCAGGGACGAGCAGTACTTC CASSLHDRGRDEQYF
TRBJ1-1 TRBV5-1 NA few TGCGCCAGCAGCTTGGGGGGCACATCTCCGGCTTTCTTT CASSLGGTSPAFF
TRBJ1-1 TRBV6-5 NA NA TGTGCCAGCAGTGGGAGGACTGAAGCTTTCTTT CASSGRTEAFF
TRBJ1-1 TRBV6-5 NA few TGTGCCAGCAGTTACACAGGGCAAGGAAGAGCTTTCTTT CASSYTGQGRAFF
TRBJ1-1 TRBV28 NA NA TGTGCCAGCAGTCCTAGGGTCAGGGGCCCACTGAACACTGAAGCTTTCTTT CASSPRVRGPLNTEAFF
TRBJ2-3 TRBV28 NA NA TGTGCCACCCTCCACGGAGCCCGAGATACGCAGTATTTT CATLHGARDTQYF
TRBJ2-1 TRBV4-2 TRBD2 NA TGTGCCAGCAGCCAAGATCTACGACTAGCGGGAGCAAGTGATGAGCAGTTCTTC CASSQDLRLAGASDEQFF